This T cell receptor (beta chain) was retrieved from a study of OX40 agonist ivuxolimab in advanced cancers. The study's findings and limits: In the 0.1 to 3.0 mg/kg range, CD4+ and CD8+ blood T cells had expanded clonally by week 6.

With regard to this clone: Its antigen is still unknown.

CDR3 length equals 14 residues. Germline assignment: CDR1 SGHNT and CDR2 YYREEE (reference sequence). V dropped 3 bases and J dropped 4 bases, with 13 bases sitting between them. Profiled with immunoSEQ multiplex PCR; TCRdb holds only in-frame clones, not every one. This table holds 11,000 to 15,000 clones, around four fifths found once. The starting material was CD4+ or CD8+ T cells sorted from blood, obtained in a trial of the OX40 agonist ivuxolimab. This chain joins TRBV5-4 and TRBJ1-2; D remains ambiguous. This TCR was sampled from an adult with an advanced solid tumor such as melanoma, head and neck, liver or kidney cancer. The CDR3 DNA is TGTGCCAGCAGCTCCTTGACCGGAACCTATGGCTACACCTTC. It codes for CASSSLTGTYGYTF.